Listed here is a single T cell receptor beta chain. These data come from a study of cytomegalovirus exposure and HLA in healthy donors. The PCR ran on 60 Vbeta and 13 Jbeta primers. The authors' processing: Counted up in a later analysis, unique TCR beta chains came to some 80 million, with 9.5 million to 13 million shared. Assay: immunoSEQ multiplex PCR; the TCRdb copy retains only in-frame clones and omits some. V, J and clone size reflect that table, while D and trimming were determined from the DNA. The top ten hold around 1.6% of the sample, which has some 180,000 clones, over 60% seen once. Sequences were obtained from PBMCs. The receptor was derived from a man between 18 and 29 years old in good health and CMV-seronegative.

The CDR3 DNA reads as TGTGCCAGCAGCCGCCTCCCCCCCAGCGGCCAAGAGACCCAGTACTTC. This sequence encodes CASSRLPPSGQETQYF. J is TRBJ2-5 and V is TRBV5-6, with D possibly matching TRBD2 (5 bases). The CDR3 length is 16 residues. CDR1 and CDR2 (germline): SGHDT, YYEEEE. V lost 4 bases to trimming and J lost 1 base, with 17 bases between them. The full variable domain, completed using reference TRBV5-6 and TRBJ2-5, is DAGVTQSPTHLIKTRGQQVTLRCSPKSGHDTVSWYQQALGQGPQFIFQYYEEEERQRGNFPDRFSGHQFPNYSSELNVNALLLGDSALYLCASSRLPPSGQETQYFGPGTRLLVL.